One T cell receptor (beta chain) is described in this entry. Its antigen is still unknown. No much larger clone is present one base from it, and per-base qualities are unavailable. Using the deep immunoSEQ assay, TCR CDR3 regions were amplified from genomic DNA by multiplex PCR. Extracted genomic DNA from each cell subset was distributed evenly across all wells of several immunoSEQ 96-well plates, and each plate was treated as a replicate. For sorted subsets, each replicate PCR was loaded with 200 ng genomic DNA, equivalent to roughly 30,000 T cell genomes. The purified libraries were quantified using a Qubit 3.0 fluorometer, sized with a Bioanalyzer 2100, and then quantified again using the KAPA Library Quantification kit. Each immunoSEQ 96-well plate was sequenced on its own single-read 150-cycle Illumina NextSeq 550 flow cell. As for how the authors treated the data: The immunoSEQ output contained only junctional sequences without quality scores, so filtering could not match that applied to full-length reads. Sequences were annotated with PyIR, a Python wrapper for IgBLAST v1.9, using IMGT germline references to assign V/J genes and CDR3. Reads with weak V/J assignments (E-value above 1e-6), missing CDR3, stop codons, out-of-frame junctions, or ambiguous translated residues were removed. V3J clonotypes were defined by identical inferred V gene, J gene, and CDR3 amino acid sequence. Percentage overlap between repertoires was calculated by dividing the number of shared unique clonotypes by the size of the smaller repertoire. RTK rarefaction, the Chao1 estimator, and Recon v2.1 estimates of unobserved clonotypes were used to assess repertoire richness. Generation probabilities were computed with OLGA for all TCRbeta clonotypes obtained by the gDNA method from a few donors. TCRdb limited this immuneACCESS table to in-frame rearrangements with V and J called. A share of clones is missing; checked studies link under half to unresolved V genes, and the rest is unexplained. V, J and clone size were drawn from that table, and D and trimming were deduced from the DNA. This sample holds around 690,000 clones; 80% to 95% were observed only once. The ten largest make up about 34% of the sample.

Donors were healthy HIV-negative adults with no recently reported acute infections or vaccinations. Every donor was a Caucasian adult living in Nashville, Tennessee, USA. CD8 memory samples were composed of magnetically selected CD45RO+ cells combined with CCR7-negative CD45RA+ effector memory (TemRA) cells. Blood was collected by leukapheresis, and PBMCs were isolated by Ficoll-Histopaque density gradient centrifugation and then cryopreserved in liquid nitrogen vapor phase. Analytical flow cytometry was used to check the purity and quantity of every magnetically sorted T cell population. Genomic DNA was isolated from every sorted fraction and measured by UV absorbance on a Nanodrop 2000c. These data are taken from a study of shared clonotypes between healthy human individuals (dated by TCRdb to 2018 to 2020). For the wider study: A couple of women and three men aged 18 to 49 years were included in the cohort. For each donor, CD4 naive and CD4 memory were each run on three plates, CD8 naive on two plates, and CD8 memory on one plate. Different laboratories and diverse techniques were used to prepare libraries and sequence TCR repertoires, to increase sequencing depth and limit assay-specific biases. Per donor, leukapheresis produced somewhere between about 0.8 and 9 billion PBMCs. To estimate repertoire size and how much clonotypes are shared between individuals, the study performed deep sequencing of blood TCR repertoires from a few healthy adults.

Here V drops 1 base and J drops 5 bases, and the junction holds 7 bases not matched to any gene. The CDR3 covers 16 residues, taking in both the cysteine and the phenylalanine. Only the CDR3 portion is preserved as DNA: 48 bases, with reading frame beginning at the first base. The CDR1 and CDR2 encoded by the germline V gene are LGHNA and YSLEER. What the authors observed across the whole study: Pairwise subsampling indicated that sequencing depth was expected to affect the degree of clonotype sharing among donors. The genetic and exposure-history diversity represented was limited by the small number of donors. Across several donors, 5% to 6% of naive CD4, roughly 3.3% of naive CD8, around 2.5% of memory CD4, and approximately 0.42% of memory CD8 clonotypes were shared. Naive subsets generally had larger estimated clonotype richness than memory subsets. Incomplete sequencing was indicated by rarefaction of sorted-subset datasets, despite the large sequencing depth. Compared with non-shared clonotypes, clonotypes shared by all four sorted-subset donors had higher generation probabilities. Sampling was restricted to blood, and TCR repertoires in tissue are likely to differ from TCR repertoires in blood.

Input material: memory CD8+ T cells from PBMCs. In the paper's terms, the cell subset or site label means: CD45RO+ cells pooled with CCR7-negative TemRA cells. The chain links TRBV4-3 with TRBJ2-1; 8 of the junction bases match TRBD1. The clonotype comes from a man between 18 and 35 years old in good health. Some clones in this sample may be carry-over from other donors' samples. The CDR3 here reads CASSQGAGGSNNEQFF. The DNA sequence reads TGCGCCAGCAGCCAAGGGGCAGGGGGCTCAAACAATGAGCAGTTCTTC.